The 3 T cell receptor delta chains reported below all come from one sample, sequenced in a study of γδ T cells in repeated Plasmodium falciparum infection. Vgamma9/Vdelta2+ and Vdelta2-negative gammadelta T cells were flow-sorted from PBMC for bulk sequencing. TCRdb used CATT to re-call clones from the multiplex PCR reads. The sample has 50,000 to 65,000 delta-chain clones, 1.7% seen once. Material: gamma-delta T cells from blood. These receptors all stem from a pool of human donors (malaria-infected and uninfected, not separated).

This clone was observed a few times. A far larger clone differs by one base, so this is likely a read error. At the DNA level, this CDR3 is encoded by other sequences in the same sample as well. The genes are TRDV2 and TRDJ1; 13 bases line up with TRDD3. Germline V lookup: CDR1 GEAIGNYY, CDR2 EKD. The length of the CDR3 is 21 residues. CDR3 sequence: CACESLRIEGTGGYASDKLIF. CDR3 bases: TGTGCCTGTGAATCCCTTCGAATCGAGGGTACTGGGGGATACGCGTCCGATAAGCTCATCTTT.

On this clone: This DNA's translation differs at residue 20 from TCRdb's protein, which comes from a much larger clone; a read error is likely, and the protein shown is translated from the DNA. As DNA, the CDR3 is TGTGCTCTTGGGGAACTCGGACCTACCCGCTACTGGGGGATACGTTCGGCCGCCGATGAACTCATCTTT. It is translated as CALGELGPTRYWGIRSAADELIF. The chain joins TRDV1 to TRDJ1; 13 bases fit TRDD3. The J gene is absent in TCRdb and was assigned here via DNA matching to germline. CDR3 size: 23 residues. Germline CDR1 is TSWWSYY and CDR2 is QGS.

This clone has ten or more counts. The protein given by TCRdb reflects a much larger clone and differs at residue 13 from this DNA's translation, likely from a read error; the protein shown is the DNA's translation. The chain combines TRDV2 with TRDJ1; 7 bases map to TRDD3. Germline V CDR1 and CDR2: GEAIGNYY, EKD. CDR3 length: 16 residues. CDR3 region: CACDTGYWGHTDELIF. The CDR3 DNA reads as TGTGCCTGTGACACGGGGTACTGGGGCCACACCGATGAACTCATCTTT.